A selection of T cell receptor beta chains follows, all from one sample in a study of blood T cells in healthy people across ages. MiXCR was run by TCRdb on the 5' RACE reads, yielding one entry per CDR3 protein. Among over 600,000 distinct CDR3 sequences listed, more than 50% were seen once. Sequenced input: blood. These receptor sequences come from a middle-aged man in good health. Both conserved end residues are trimmed from each CDR3. The order of the fields is CDR3 protein, V gene, clone size. Clone size is given for some rows only: seen once, a few or many times, or a class if the clone is expanded.

ASSSGGTGKETQY TRBV12-3/TRBV12-4 .
ASIPGEEDYEQY TRBV9 .
ASSQPGTSSYNEQF TRBV4-2 .
ASSLQAPGLAGVDTQY TRBV5-1 .
SANHQTSGTDTQY TRBV20-1 .
ASRTAGGIFHEQY TRBV28 few
ASSPASGGAAYEQY TRBV7-8 few
SARLQGDRYGYT TRBV20-1 few
ASSPLQGTPTPQETQY TRBV6-1 .
ASSLAGQGFSYNEQY TRBV11-1 .
ASSSRGGGGETQY TRBV7-2 .
ASSQGSGGPSTDTQY TRBV7-2 .
SVEVTGANVLT TRBV29-1 many
ASTQSHAKLF TRBV12-3/TRBV12-4 .
ASSFPGQGLNEQF TRBV28 .
ASRSNSRDTQY TRBV11-2 few
ASNPAAGGISNYGYT TRBV7-9 .
ASSLEASGGTQY TRBV5-1 .
AWSQGGASQLQH TRBV30 once
SVVDGIETQF TRBV29-1 .
SVEFLQGRSDTQY TRBV29-1 .
ASSLPGQSGQY TRBV5-1 few
ASTKDNSPLH TRBV13 .
ASSLEGQYNEQY TRBV7-9 .
ASSLERGGNEQF TRBV7-8 few
ASSYQGLAGGVDTQY TRBV6-5 .
ASRPGLTSYEQY TRBV6-5 few
ASSVGSGSRYNEQF TRBV7-7 .
ASSASGGSSYNEQY TRBV5-4 .
TSSLGQKAEQY TRBV5-1 .
SARISYEQY TRBV20-1 .
ASSSEVGSYNEQF TRBV7-6 few
SVAGLARGVTDTQY TRBV29-1 .
ASKVMGGESGANVLT TRBV6-1 .
SVPTSGSVTNEQF TRBV20-1 few
ASSTGQSQETQY TRBV5-1 .
ASRDLNYGYT TRBV6-1 .
ASSQGVRGDTQY TRBV3-1 .
ASSLHRSMNTEAF TRBV27 .
ASILGQGSYEQY TRBV6-1 .
ASSQGSVPGRGETQY TRBV4-3 few
SARETILRTGVSQDEQY TRBV20-1 many
ASSLVGTGGGGGYT TRBV5-1 .
ASSSTQKRQY TRBV28 .
ASSLGRGGELF TRBV7-2 .
SAPHPLGALSYEQY TRBV20-1 .
ASSWAGTENQPQH TRBV5-1 .
ATREQGKDGYT TRBV6-6 .
ASSWTSGRSYEQY TRBV5-1 .
ASTYSGTGQSGTQY TRBV7-6 .
ASSLKARGPYGYT TRBV11-2 .